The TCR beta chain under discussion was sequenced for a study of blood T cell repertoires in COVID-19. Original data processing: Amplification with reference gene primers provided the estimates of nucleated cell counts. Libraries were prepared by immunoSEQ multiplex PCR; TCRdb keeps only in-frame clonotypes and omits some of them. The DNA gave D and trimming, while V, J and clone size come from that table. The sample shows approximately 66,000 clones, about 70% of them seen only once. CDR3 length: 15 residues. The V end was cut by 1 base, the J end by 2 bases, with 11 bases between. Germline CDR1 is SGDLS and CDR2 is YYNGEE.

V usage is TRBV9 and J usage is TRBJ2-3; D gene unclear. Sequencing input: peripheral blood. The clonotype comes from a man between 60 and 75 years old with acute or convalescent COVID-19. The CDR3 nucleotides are TGTGCCAGCAGCGTATATGGGCGCCTCACAGATACGCAGTATTTT. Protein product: CASSVYGRLTDTQYF.